This record concerns one T cell receptor beta chain sequence. V was pared by 7 bases and J by 6 bases, with 16 bases between. Germline values: CDR1 LNHDA, CDR2 SQIVND (reference sequence). The CDR3 spans 13 residues. Those who donated were healthy HIV-negative adults, with no recent acute infections or vaccinations reported. Produced via immunoSEQ multiplex PCR; TCRdb's table is partial and in-frame only. The sample contains about 2.3 million clones, around 93% of which appear only once. This sample was taken from a study of shared clonotypes between healthy human individuals. Looking at the study overall: Donors had three CD4 naive, three CD4 memory, two CD8 naive and one CD8 memory plate apiece.

This receptor was obtained from a man between 18 and 29 years old in good health. Some clones in this sample may be carry-over from other donors' samples. The sequencing sample was made of naive CD4+ T cells from PBMCs. Subset of the sample: CD45RA+ positively selected. The rearrangement links TRBV19 to TRBJ2-7; D remains unclear. As DNA, the CDR3 is TGTGCCAGTACCGACCCCCGGGCCGGCGAGCAGTACTTC. Protein: CASTDPRAGEQYF.